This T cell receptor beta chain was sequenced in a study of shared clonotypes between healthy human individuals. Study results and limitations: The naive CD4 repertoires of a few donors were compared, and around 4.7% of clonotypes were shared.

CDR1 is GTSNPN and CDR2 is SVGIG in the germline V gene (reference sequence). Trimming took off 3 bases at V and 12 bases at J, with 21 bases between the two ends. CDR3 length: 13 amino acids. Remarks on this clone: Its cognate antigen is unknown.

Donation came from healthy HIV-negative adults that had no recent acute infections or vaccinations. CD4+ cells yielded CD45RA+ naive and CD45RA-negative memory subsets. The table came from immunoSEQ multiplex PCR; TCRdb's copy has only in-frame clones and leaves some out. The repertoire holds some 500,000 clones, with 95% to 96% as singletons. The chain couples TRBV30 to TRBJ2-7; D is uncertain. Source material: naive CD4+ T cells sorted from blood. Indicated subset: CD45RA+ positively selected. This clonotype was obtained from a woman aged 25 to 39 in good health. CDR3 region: CAWRPTWGVKRYF. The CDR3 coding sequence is TGTGCCTGGAGGCCTACCTGGGGTGTCAAGCGGTACTTC.